One and the same sample provided the 23 T cell receptor beta chains below, sequenced in a study of blood T cell repertoires in COVID-19. Assay used: immunoSEQ multiplex PCR; TCRdb lists only in-frame clones, some missing. The sample shows around 140,000 clones, 80% to 90% of them seen only once. Sequenced input: peripheral blood. These receptors were collected from a woman aged 60 to 75 with acute or convalescent COVID-19.

The rearrangement uses TRBV5-4 and TRBJ2-7, with 8 bases that match TRBD2. The CDR3 runs 15 residues. The ends lost 0 bases at V and 4 bases at J; junction bases unmatched: 6. In germline, CDR1 is SGHNT, CDR2 YYREEE (reference sequence). The CDR3 region is CASSLDRGGLYEQYF. The CDR3 nucleotides read TGTGCCAGCAGCTTGGATCGGGGGGGTTTGTACGAGCAGTACTTC.

The CDR3 spells CASSFPLSTGGRSEQFF. CDR3 sequence (DNA): TGTGCCAGCAGCTTCCCCCTCTCGACGGGGGGGCGGAGTGAGCAGTTCTTC. The gene calls are TRBV7-3 and TRBJ2-1, with TRBD2 matching 8 bases. With 3 bases clipped from V and 9 bases from J, the junction kept 16 bases outside the gene matches. The CDR3 runs to 17 residues. Germline lookup yields CDR1 SGHTA and CDR2 FQGTGA.

The chain carries TRBV5-1 and TRBJ2-7, with 11 positions matching TRBD1. Germline V gene sequence: CDR1 SGHRS, CDR2 YFSETQ. V lost 4 bases to trimming and J lost 6 bases; unmatched junction nucleotides: 12. CDR3 length: 16 residues. The CDR3 DNA is TGCGCCAGCAGCCAATCTCCCGGGACAGGGGGTTTCGAGCAGTACTTC. Its protein product is CASSQSPGTGGFEQYF.

On this clone: Other DNA sequences of this sample code for an identical CDR3. The CDR3, as DNA: TGTGCCAGCAGCGTAGCGGTAAACACTGAAGCTTTCTTT. It translates to CASSVAVNTEAFF. The V gene is TRBV9, the J gene TRBJ1-1; D unclear. The CDR3 extends over 13 amino acids. With 0 bases removed from V and 2 bases from J, the gap between germline ends came to 5 bases. In germline, CDR1 is SGDLS, CDR2 YYNGEE.

The rearrangement uses TRBV9 and TRBJ1-3, with 8 positions matching TRBD1. The CDR3 consists of 16 residues. The V and J ends lost 2 bases and 3 bases, in that order; junction bases with no gene match: 7. Germline V gives CDR1 SGDLS, CDR2 YYNGEE. The CDR3 sequence: CASSVSTGENGNTIYF. CDR3 sequence (DNA): TGTGCCAGCAGCGTGTCGACAGGGGAGAATGGAAACACCATATATTTT.

CDR3 protein: CAGRDGSNTEAFF. The CDR3 DNA reads TGTGCGGGGCGGGACGGGTCGAACACTGAAGCTTTCTTT. The gene calls are TRBV12-3 or TRBV12-4 and TRBJ1-1; D perhaps matches TRBD1 (5 bases). CDR3 size: 13 residues.

In its sample, this clone was seen once. The rearrangement joins TRBV27 to TRBJ1-4; 12 positions match TRBD1. J gave up 7 bases and V 4 bases, and 1 base lay outside the gene matches. Germline-derived CDR1 and CDR2 are MNHEY and SMNVEV (reference sequence). The CDR3 has 14 residues. CDR3 residues: CASSWDRGLEKLFF. The CDR3 DNA follows: TGTGCCAGCAGTTGGGACAGGGGGCTTGAAAAACTGTTTTTT.

This clone is labeled medium-sized. The rearrangement links TRBV7-2 to TRBJ1-5; maybe TRBD1 (5 bases). The CDR3 runs 17 residues. Trimming removed 5 bases at V and 1 base at J, with 18 bases between. From germline, CDR1 is SGHTA and CDR2 FQGNSA. The CDR3 sequence is CASSPTGGWESNQPQHF. CDR3 coding DNA: TGTGCCAGCAGCCCCACCGGGGGGTGGGAGAGCAATCAGCCCCAGCATTTT.

The chain joins TRBV3-1 (or the pseudogene TRBV3-2) to TRBJ2-1; D is unclear. Deletions cut 1 base from V and 0 bases from J, with 7 bases between. This CDR3 contains 15 residues. Germline V gene data show CDR1 as LGHDT and CDR2 as YNNKEL (reference sequence). The CDR3 bases are TGTGCCAGCAGCCAAGGTACCTACTCCTACAATGAGCAGTTCTTC. This sequence encodes CASSQGTYSYNEQFF.

This clone was detected a few times. V and J are TRBV25-1 and TRBJ1-2, with no clear D. There are 15 residues in the CDR3. Germline CDR1 is MGHDK and CDR2 is SYGVNS. Trimming took 3 bases from V and 2 from J, leaving 13 bases between them. CDR3 sequence reads: CASSDWTSRNYGYTF. The CDR3 coding sequence is TGTGCCAGCAGTGACTGGACTTCCCGGAACTATGGCTACACCTTC.

V is TRBV7-9 and J is TRBJ1-6; TRBD1 is a possible D gene (6 bases). Germline lookup yields CDR1 SEHNR and CDR2 FQNEAQ (reference sequence). This CDR3 has 17 residues. V was cut by 1 base and J by 2 bases, with 12 bases left in between. The CDR3 loop is CASSLVRGITYNSPLHF. The CDR3 nucleotides are TGTGCCAGCAGCTTAGTCAGGGGAATAACCTATAATTCACCCCTCCACTTT.

The V call is TRBV11-3, the J call TRBJ1-2, with 10 bases that match TRBD1. After removal of 8 bases from V and 5 bases from J, the junction contained 11 bases not matched to a gene. CDR1 and CDR2 (germline): SGHNT, YENEEA. The CDR3 extends over 15 amino acids. The CDR3 DNA sequence: TGTGCCAGCTCCGGAGGTAGACAGGGGGCATATGGCTACACCTTC. Protein sequence: CASSGGRQGAYGYTF.

This clone was found a few times. The chain employs TRBV2 and TRBJ1-5, with a possible D match to TRBD1 (5 bases). The CDR3 consists of 14 residues. Germline CDR1 and CDR2: SNHLY and FYNNEI. The ends were cut back, 8 bases at V and 2 bases at J, with 13 bases in the middle. The CDR3: CASWTGGGNQPQHF. In nucleotides, the CDR3 is TGTGCCAGCTGGACGGGGGGTGGCAATCAGCCCCAGCATTTT.

The genes are TRBV19 and TRBJ1-6; D unclear. Trimming stripped 6 bases from V and 7 bases from J, with 10 bases between. CDR1 is LNHDA, CDR2 SQIVND, per germline (reference sequence). The CDR3 totals 13 residues. The CDR3 DNA reads as TGTGCCAGTAGACGGACTTACAATTCACCCCTCCACTTT. The encoded protein is CASRRTYNSPLHF.

In this sample, this clone turned up a few times. The gene calls are TRBV18 and TRBJ1-6; 7 bases fit TRBD1. V shed 3 bases, J shed 9 bases, and the junction held 5 bases outside the gene matches. Germline V gene lookup returns CDR1 KGHSH and CDR2 LQKENI. This CDR3 has 14 residues. The CDR3 region is CASSPGQTVSPLHF. In DNA, the CDR3 is TGTGCCAGCTCACCGGGACAGACCGTTTCACCCCTCCACTTT.

This clone showed up just once. V and J are TRBV18 and TRBJ2-1; TRBD1 matches 8 bases. V shed 0 bases and J 6 bases; nucleotides not matched to a gene: 7. Germline-derived CDR1 and CDR2 are KGHSH and LQKENI. The CDR3 consists of 16 residues. In DNA form, the CDR3 reads TGTGCCAGCTCACCACCGACGACAGGGGTCATCAATGAGCAGTTCTTC. It encodes CASSPPTTGVINEQFF.

This chain connects TRBV11-2 to TRBJ1-3; TRBD1 might be the D (5 bases). The CDR3 spans 18 residues. The V gene's germline CDR1 is SGHAT and CDR2 FQNNGV. V was shortened by 5 bases and J by 4 bases, with 24 bases between the two germline ends. In DNA, the CDR3 is TGTGCCAGCAGCCATGGGGGGTCAGCAGGGACGCGGGGAAACACCATATATTTT. This codes for CASSHGGSAGTRGNTIYF.

The chain recombines TRBV3-1 (or the pseudogene TRBV3-2) with TRBJ1-6; D not certain. The germline CDR1 and CDR2 sequences are LGHDT and YNNKEL (reference sequence). Deletions cut 8 bases from V and 11 bases from J, with 22 bases between. The CDR3 consists of 15 residues. DNA of the CDR3: TGTGCCAGCCAACAGTTCCAGGTCTCGTCTACACCCCTCCACTTT. Translating it yields CASQQFQVSSTPLHF.

The rearrangement links TRBV11-3 to TRBJ1-3; no reliable D call. In germline, CDR1 is SGHNT, CDR2 YENEEA. V was pared by 5 bases and J by 0 bases, with 8 bases between. This CDR3 comprises 14 residues. The CDR3 nucleotides read TGTGCCAGCAGCCCGTCCCGCTCTGGAAACACCATATATTTT. Its translation is CASSPSRSGNTIYF. The full variable domain, with the rest looked up from reference TRBV11-3 and TRBJ1-3, is EAGVVQSPRYKIIEKKQPVAFWCNPISGHNTLYWYLQNLGQGPELLIRYENEEAVDDSQLPKDRFSAERLKGVDSTLKIQPAELGDSAVYLCASSPSRSGNTIYFGEGSWLTVV.

Only one count was recorded for this clone. The chain joins TRBV10-1 to TRBJ1-1; the D gene is possibly TRBD1 (6 bases). The ends were cut back, 6 bases at V and 7 bases at J, with 21 bases in the middle. Germline CDR1 is WNHNN and CDR2 is SYGVQD (reference sequence). CDR3 size: 15 residues. The DNA for the CDR3 is TGCGCCAGCAGCCACGAGTTTGTTGGGACAAATGAAGCTTTCTTT. Its protein product is CASSHEFVGTNEAFF.

The chain has TRBV5-4 and TRBJ2-7; D gene ambiguous. Trimming left V 1 base short and J 4 bases short, with 12 bases between. Germline CDR1 SGHNT, CDR2 YYREEE (reference sequence). The CDR3 totals 14 residues. The CDR3 DNA sequence: TGTGCCAGCAGCTTGTGGCCAAAAGATTACGAGCAGTACTTC. Its protein is CASSLWPKDYEQYF.

The chain employs TRBV3-1 (or the pseudogene TRBV3-2) and TRBJ1-6; 9 bases fit TRBD1. The CDR3 covers 15 residues. V gave up 4 bases and J gave up 9 bases; unmatched junction bases: 7. Germline V gene data show CDR1 as LGHDT and CDR2 as YNNKEL (reference sequence). The CDR3, as DNA: TGTGCCAGCAGCCTGCGGACAGGGGTCGGTTCACCCCTCCACTTT. Its protein product is CASSLRTGVGSPLHF.

This sequence joins TRBV19 and TRBJ2-7; no clear D gene. The CDR3 is made up of 13 amino acids. Germline loops: CDR1 LNHDA, CDR2 SQIVND (reference sequence). Trimming cost V 5 bases and J 0 bases, with 8 bases left between them. CDR3 region: CASSVSSSYEQYF. The DNA of the CDR3 is TGTGCCAGTAGTGTCTCGAGCTCCTACGAGCAGTACTTC.